A selection of T cell receptor beta chains follows, all from one sample in a study of CD8 T cells in ankylosing spondylitis. Each CDR3 protein is one row after TCRdb ran MiXCR on the 5' RACE reads. This repertoire shows about 540,000 distinct CDR3 sequences, roughly 13% found once; its top ten account for about 6.5%. Input material: blood, either unsorted or a sorted T cell fraction (not recorded which). Receptor source: a male donor with ankylosing spondylitis. CDR3s leave out the opening cysteine and the closing phenylalanine or tryptophan. Clone sizes are given selectively: once, few, many, or a class where the clone is expanded.

CDR3,V,size,J
SAFHRGMGAGEQF,TRBV29-1,NA,TRBJ2-1
ATSVTGGTQY,TRBV24-1,NA,TRBJ2-3
SARTGGRDEQF,TRBV20-1,few,TRBJ2-1
ASSTGQGAYNEQF,TRBV5-1,NA,TRBJ2-1
ASSLELAAADTQY,TRBV5-1,many,TRBJ2-3
ASSTRYPGQGARSLYGYT,TRBV21-1,NA,TRBJ1-2
ASGLEGGAAEAF,TRBV5-1,few,TRBJ1-1
AWTRGNNQPQH,TRBV30,once,TRBJ1-5
ASSRWSYNEQF,TRBV18,NA,TRBJ2-1
ATSSHKGRTEAF,TRBV15,NA,TRBJ1-1
ASSFSSIASDTQY,TRBV5-5,few,TRBJ2-3
ASSDSPGPQETQY,TRBV6-4,few,TRBJ2-5
SAWQDRAVEAF,TRBV20-1,few,TRBJ1-1
ASSSAGSNYQPQH,TRBV6-5,NA,TRBJ1-5
ASSLVGGRLAGSGNEQF,TRBV11-2,NA,TRBJ2-1
ASSESLADTQY,TRBV10-1,many,TRBJ2-3
LTGSYEQY,TRBV6-1,few,TRBJ2-7
SAGDRSPNYGYT,TRBV29-1,many,TRBJ1-2
ASSPTLSSGANVLT,TRBV7-2,few,TRBJ2-6
ATSLTGLNTEAF,TRBV15,few,TRBJ1-1
ASSTSGIGTGELF,TRBV6-5,few,TRBJ2-2
ASSTSPDEKLF,TRBV27,NA,TRBJ1-4
AIRTGETQY,TRBV10-3,many,TRBJ2-5